The T cell receptor (beta chain) under discussion was sequenced for a study of cytomegalovirus exposure and HLA in healthy donors (dated by TCRdb to about 2017). About the full investigation: In an earlier analysis of 587 of the donors, 276 Gb of sequence data and 90 million to 130 million unique TCR beta sequences from 180 million or so T cells were reported. An early release covering roughly 640 HLA-typed donors comprised approximately 300 gigabases of sequencing data and about 90 million unique TCR sequences. Of the roughly 400 genotyped donors, 81% were placed in the genetic ancestry cluster associated with self-reported Caucasian donors. The study was designed to test whether signatures of past pathogen exposure could be identified by cataloging public T cell receptors. The study used immunosequencing to profile the T cell repertoires of approximately 630 subjects and linked those repertoires to cytomegalovirus serostatus. A separate validation cohort of some 130 different subjects was used in addition to the roughly 720-subject first cohort. To predict cytomegalovirus infection status, the study combined high-throughput TCR immunosequencing, statistical association of individual TCRs with disease status, and machine learning. To study patterns of TCR occurrence, a later analysis re-analyzed previously published TCR beta repertoires from 666 donors and added high-resolution HLA genotyping. The later analysis used no new phenotypic data to find candidate immune exposures, relying instead on TCR beta sequences and their occurrence across donors. An earlier analysis of roughly 600 of the donors used high-throughput TCR beta sequencing to judge whether each TCR beta V gene segment behaved as functional or pseudogenic. Alongside the repertoire data, information on donor age, sex, ethnicity and CMV serostatus was compiled. A later genetic analysis took genome-wide SNP genotypes for about 55% of the 666 donors and used that subset as a discovery cohort. All discovery cohort repertoires had been generated on a single sequencing platform. HLA typing included class I and class II loci at four-digit resolution. The number of donors typed differed by locus, with about 629-630 for A, B, C, DRB1 and DQB1, around 500 for DQA1, some 570 for DPA1, and approximately 470 for DPB1. Four to six DR-DQ haplotypes were handled as single units for association and clustering, since linkage in the cohort was strong. Among roughly 400 genotyped donors of the cohort, an average of around 250,000 unique TCR beta nucleotide sequences was sequenced per donor, of which approximately 18% were non-productive.

Libraries came from the immunoSEQ multiplex PCR assay. A mixture of 60 forward primers for TCR Vbeta segments and 13 reverse primers for TCR Jbeta segments was used in the multiplex PCR. Amplification of the CDR3 region of rearranged TCR beta genes was performed with a multiplex PCR assay on genomic DNA. Amplified TCR beta libraries were sequenced as 87-base-pair reads on the Illumina HiSeq System. As for the original processing: A later analysis tallied around 87 million unique TCR beta chains across the 610 or so repertoires, and some 12 million of those chains were shared by two or more donors. Raw reads were error-corrected and collapsed into unique sequences with a nearest-neighbor algorithm that merged closely related sequences to remove PCR and sequencing errors. CDR3 sequences were aligned to IMGT reference sequences to assign V, D and J gene segments. For a sequence to be retained, a match of at least six nucleotides was required to both a V gene segment and a J gene segment. A rearrangement counted as productive if the CDR3 had no stop codons and remained in frame with V and J, and every other rearrangement counted as non-productive. CDR3 was defined by IMGT convention, running from the second conserved V-encoded cysteine to the conserved J-encoded phenylalanine. In an earlier analysis of just under 600 of the donors, sequences lacking an unambiguous match to a single V gene segment were excluded. An earlier analysis of 450 to 650 of the donors called V segments functional above 56.7% productive rearrangements and segregating when the between-donor standard deviation exceeded 5%. A statistical classification framework was developed to diagnose cytomegalovirus status using the catalog of TCR beta chain sequences. In a later analysis, TCR nucleotide sequences were compared against IMGT/GENE-DB human TR gene sequences so that V and J genes could be assigned. Using the TCRdist pipeline, a later analysis assigned CDR3 sequences along with most-parsimonious VDJ recombination scenarios. In a later analysis, each TCR beta chain was defined by its CDR3 amino acid sequence together with its V-gene family, and reads lacking a unique V-gene family were excluded. As a way to deal with suspected cross-contamination and a sequencing artifact, a later analysis dropped 450 to 600 nucleotide sequences that were highly shared and had low generation probability. In a later analysis, a clonal expansion index for each public chain was calculated from normalized within-repertoire ranks of inferred template counts. In a later analysis, generation probabilities were computed using a VDJ recombination model fitted to out-of-frame rearrangements, and the results were checked against IGoR. Hypergeometric tests were used in a later analysis to score TCR-TCR, TCR-HLA and TCR-CMV co-occurrence, with a repertoire-size bias correction applied to the TCR pairs. A later analysis estimated false discovery rates by permuting HLA or CMV assignments 20 times. In a later analysis, co-occurring TCRs were grouped using DBSCAN, and TCRdist sequence similarity was added for clustering within HLA-allele-positive subsets. For co-occurrence clustering, repertoires with fewer than 30,000 or more than 120,000 public chains were excluded, along with roughly 5 repertoires with anomalous nucleotide sharing. This immuneACCESS table, as held by TCRdb, lists in-frame sequences with V and J called but not all clones. Of the missing ones, under half trace to an unresolved V gene in checked studies; the others have no known cause. The D gene and trimming were derived from the DNA, and the V and J assignments and clone size from that table. This sample gives 200,000 or so clones in total; around 75% of them show up just once. The ten top clones hold 6% of the sample.

Points on this clone: The antigen it recognizes is unknown. No base-level quality is on record; no much larger clone is a single base apart.

In total, fewer than 750 healthy bone marrow donors made up the cohort. Cohort members were all nominally healthy when sampled, although unrecorded immune exposures were likely present. The donor tested CMV seropositive, placing the donor among the approximately 290 seropositive members of the cohort. A peripheral blood sample was provided by each donor, and peripheral blood mononuclear cells were used for TCR beta sequencing. Genomic DNA extraction from the blood cell samples was performed with the Qiagen DNeasy Blood Extraction Kit. The CDR3 starts with the cysteine, ends with the phenylalanine, and has 14 residues. Only CDR3 DNA is held: 42 bases, read in frame from base 1. Taken from the germline V gene (reference sequence), the CDR1 and CDR2 loops are MNHNY and SVGAGI. Germline trimming amounts to 1 base on V and 8 bases on J, with 5 as the count of junction bases outside the gene matches. The paper as a whole reports these results and caveats: A further reported finding was that TCR beta sequences accurately predicted the HLA-A and HLA-B alleles for most subjects in the first cohort. In both the original and validation cohorts, the classifier was reported to diagnose cytomegalovirus status with high specificity and sensitivity. For the cohort, immune exposure information was limited to CMV serostatus. In a later analysis, several top co-occurrence clusters were reported to appear linked to parvovirus B19, influenza, CMV and Epstein-Barr virus. Roughly uniform sequencing depth across donors was assumed in presence/absence analyses, although this assumption may not hold. In a later genetic analysis, fewer N-insertions in productive TCRs were reported among donors in an Asian-associated ancestry cluster than the roughly 700-donor mean. According to the authors, the approach could potentially be generalized to other disease states and immunological phenotypes. In a later analysis, 16,951 TCR beta sequences were associated with specific HLA alleles at a false discovery rate of 0.05. An earlier analysis of approximately 530 of the donors showed that most TCR beta V segments appeared in productive rearrangements either about 87% or about 30% of the time, which broadly matched IMGT annotations. The study gave a list of some 150 TCR beta chains associated with cytomegalovirus. In a later analysis, the rate of TCR association differed among HLA loci, with DRB1 alleles having the most associated TCRs and HLA-C alleles having the fewest. This cohort had only TCR beta chains sequenced, and the lack of alpha or paired-chain data limited which features could be detected. When HLA alleles, especially DR and DQ, strongly co-occurred, TCR associations were difficult to assign to individual alleles. A few of the identified cytomegalovirus-associated TCR beta chains were confirmed in vitro to be specific for cytomegalovirus antigens. The earlier analysis of about 600 of the donors excluded 15 to 20 rarely observed V segments, including chromosome 9 orphons, because counts were too low. Because HLA typing was missing for some donors at each locus, association tests included only the typed subset. A later analysis found that HLA-associated TCR beta chains were more clonally expanded and had lower generation probabilities than equally common non-associated chains. Linkage disequilibrium might explain the correlated functional status among segregating V segments, but an unknown experimental factor could not be ruled out. Most CMV-associated TCR beta chains appeared to be HLA-restricted in a later analysis, and the HLA associations seemed to be driven largely by CMV exposure. Across donors, most TCR sequences were observed very rarely, whereas some public TCRs were present in many individuals. In a later genetic analysis, a missense DCLRE1C variant was associated with V-gene and J-gene trimming of TCR beta chains, and the association was replicated in an independent cohort. Some IMGT-functional V segments, including TRBV6-2 and TRBV6-3, could not be distinguished by the 87-base-pair reads and were therefore excluded. A cluster of highly shared sequence variants was judged likely to represent a technical artifact of the sequencing pipeline.

The chain uses TRBV6-6 and TRBJ1-5; TRBD1 matches 7 bases in the middle. The sequencing input was PBMCs. This receptor was identified in a woman aged 25 to 45 in good health and CMV-seropositive. The bases are TGTGCCAGCAGTTACTACGAGGGGGCAGAGCCCCAGCATTTT. It translates as CASSYYEGAEPQHF.